This T cell receptor (beta chain) was sequenced for a study of OX40 agonist ivuxolimab in advanced cancers. Looking at the study overall: Previous treatment with anti-PD-1, anti-PD-L1 or anti-CTLA-4 therapy was allowed; 40% had received some.

Whole-study results and caveats: CD8+ T cells averaged more expanded clones than CD4+. Clonal expansion was seen in CD4+ and CD8+ blood T cells by week 6 at 0.1 to 3.0 mg/kg. The authors also found low normalized T-cell clonal expansion in some nonresponders.

Generated by immunoSEQ multiplex PCR, the TCRdb table keeps only in-frame clones and is missing some. The table lists tens of thousands of clones, under 90% of them singletons. Comment on this clone: Its specificity is unknown.

The TCR comes from an adult with an advanced solid tumor such as melanoma, head and neck, liver or kidney cancer. Source: CD4+ or CD8+ T cells sorted from blood, taken in a trial of the OX40 agonist ivuxolimab.

The CDR3 coding sequence is TGTGCCAGCAGCCAGGGGGCCAATGGCTACACCTTC. This translates into CASSQGANGYTF. The chain links TRBV2 to TRBJ1-2; 8 nucleotides agree with TRBD1. Germline values: CDR1 SNHLY, CDR2 FYNNEI. The CDR3 has 12 residues. The V segment lost 6 bases and the J segment 6 bases; nucleotides outside the gene matches: 3.